One sample yielded the 22 T cell receptor beta chains listed below, sequenced in a study of T cell repertoires in cytomegalovirus infection. These receptors have no known antigen. TCRdb called the reads again in MiXCR, with one record for every CDR3 protein. The sample yields 800,000 to 950,000 distinct CDR3 sequences, about 30% seen once. The specimen comprised cultured CD8+ T cells from PBMCs, sampled from culture after CMV antigen stimulation. Every receptor here comes from a human donor in good health (CMV status not recorded). Some clones in this sample may be carry-over from other donors' samples.

This clonotype was detected only a few times. The genes are TRBV2 and TRBJ2-7, with 9 bases identical to TRBD1. V shed 8 bases and J 4 bases; nucleotides not matched to a gene: 9. The germline gives CDR1 SNHLY, CDR2 FYNNEI. The CDR3 loop spans 14 amino acids. The CDR3 here is CASSGTGFAYEQYV. CDR3 DNA: TGTGCCAGCTCGGGGACAGGGTTTGCTTACGAGCAGTACGTC.

The V gene is TRBV7-9, the J gene TRBJ1-3, with D uncertain. V lost 6 bases, J lost 0 bases, and 3 bases lay in between. Germline CDR1 reads SEHNR; CDR2 reads FQNEAQ (reference sequence). There are 12 residues in the CDR3. The CDR3 spells CASRLSGNTIYF. In DNA, the CDR3 is TGTGCCAGCAGGCTCTCTGGAAACACCATATATTTT. Using reference TRBV7-9 and TRBJ1-3 for the parts outside the CDR3, the full variable domain is DTGVSQNPRHKITKRGQNVTFRCDPISEHNRLYWYRQTLGQGPEFLTYFQNEAQLEKSRLLSDRFSAERPKGSFSTLEIQRTEQGDSAMYLCASRLSGNTIYFGEGSWLTVV.

At least ten counts were recorded for this clonotype. V usage is TRBV2 and J usage is TRBJ2-7; D gene ambiguous. The CDR3 covers 11 residues. Deletions cut 3 bases from V and 1 base from J, with 1 base between. Germline CDR1 is SNHLY and CDR2 is FYNNEI. The CDR3 DNA is TGTGCCAGCAGTGATTCCTACGAGCAGTACGTC. Residues: CASSDSYEQYV.

This clonotype was picked up many times. The gene calls are TRBV6-2 or TRBV6-3 and TRBJ2-1; TRBD2 agrees at 12 bases. The ends lost 1 base at V and 4 bases at J; junction bases unmatched: 5. Germline assignment: CDR1 MNHEY and CDR2 SVGEGT. The CDR3 covers 17 residues. The CDR3 loop is CASSYWTSGAVYNEQFF. In DNA form, the CDR3 reads TGTGCCAGCAGTTACTGGACTAGCGGGGCTGTATACAATGAGCAGTTCTTC.

The V gene is TRBV7-9, the J gene TRBJ1-2; 9 bases are a match to TRBD1. The CDR3 covers 16 residues. Germline CDR1 SEHNR, CDR2 FQNEAQ (reference sequence). V trimming: 1 base; J trimming: 6 bases; junction bases outside the gene matches: 9. The CDR3 here is CASSLVGTGPTDGYTF. The CDR3, as DNA: TGTGCCAGCAGCTTAGTTGGGACAGGGCCTACGGATGGCTACACCTTC.

V is TRBV19 and J is TRBJ1-5; D remains ambiguous. Germline CDR1 LNHDA, CDR2 SQIVND (reference sequence). The CDR3 sequence is 15 residues long. The V and J ends lost 8 bases and 3 bases respectively, with 17 bases between them. Written as DNA, the CDR3 is TGTGCCAGTCTTCGGGAGGGAACGGACAATCAGCCCCAGCATTTT. Its translation: CASLREGTDNQPQHF.

This clonotype has at least ten counts. V usage is TRBV12-3 or TRBV12-4 and J usage is TRBJ2-1; no firm D call. CDR3 length: 14 amino acids. The germline V and J ends were trimmed by 7 bases and 6 bases, with 16 bases remaining between them. The CDR3 DNA sequence: TGTGCCAGCACCCAACCTGGGATGATCAATGAGCAGTTCTTC. Translating it yields CASTQPGMINEQFF.

The J gene is TRBJ1-2, the V gene TRBV6-6; maybe TRBD1 (5 bases). CDR3 length equals 12 residues. Per germline, CDR1 MNHNY and CDR2 SVGAGI (reference sequence). The ends were cut back, 11 bases at V and 7 bases at J, with 17 bases in the middle. This chain's CDR3 is CAARDGAPGYTF. The CDR3 nucleotides read TGTGCCGCCCGGGACGGGGCTCCTGGCTACACCTTC.

About this clonotype itself: The germline gene is not matched at one end of the junction; a read error may be the cause. The chain's CDR3 is CASSSITGEETRYF. CDR3 bases: TGTGCCAGCAGCTCGATTACAGGGGAGGAGACCCGGTACTTC. J is TRBJ2-5 and V is TRBV7-2; a possible D gene is TRBD1 (7 bases). Looked up from germline, CDR1 is SGHTA and CDR2 is FQGNSA. The CDR3 contains 14 residues.

CDR3 bases: TGTGCCAGCAGTGAAACAGGGGGCGAGCAGTTCTTC. It yields the protein CASSETGGEQFF. The chain combines TRBV6-4 with TRBJ2-1; the match to TRBD1 covers 9 bases. Germline lookup yields CDR1 MRHNA and CDR2 SNTAGT. V lost 3 bases to trimming and J lost 10 bases; unmatched junction nucleotides: 1. The CDR3 consists of 12 residues.

This clonotype was seen at least ten times. The genes are TRBV27 and TRBJ2-7; 9 bases align to TRBD2. Trimming cost V 5 bases and J 1 base; bases outside gene matches: 9. This CDR3 has 16 amino acids. Germline CDR1 reads MNHEY; CDR2 reads SMNVEV (reference sequence). For the CDR3, the DNA is TGTGCCAGCAGTCCTTCGGGTCTAGCGGGGTCCTACGAGCAGTACGTC. It codes for CASSPSGLAGSYEQYV.

V usage is TRBV5-1 and J usage is TRBJ1-2, with unresolved D. V lost 0 bases to trimming and J lost 4 bases, with 19 bases between them. The CDR3 spans 17 residues. Germline V gives CDR1 SGHRS, CDR2 YFSETQ. The CDR3 is CASSLDRSTLLGYGYTF. In DNA, the CDR3 is TGCGCCAGCAGCTTGGATAGGTCAACCTTGCTGGGCTATGGCTACACCTTC.

The gene calls are TRBV27 and TRBJ1-2; a weak D match, TRBD1 (6 bases). CDR3 length: 17 residues. CDR1 is MNHEY and CDR2 is SMNVEV in the germline V gene (reference sequence). V was trimmed by 5 bases and J by 3 bases, leaving 22 bases between them. CDR3: CASSRRGTTPGYYGYTF. CDR3 DNA sequence: TGTGCCAGCAGTCGGAGGGGGACAACACCTGGCTACTATGGCTACACCTTC.

V usage is TRBV7-8 and J usage is TRBJ2-7; possibly TRBD2 for D (7 bases). The length of the CDR3 is 14 residues. Germline values: CDR1 SGHVS, CDR2 FQNEAQ. Trimming took off 1 base at V and 3 bases at J, with 10 bases between the two ends. The CDR3, as DNA: TGTGCCAGCAGCTTAGAGGGGGGGGACTACGAGCAGTACGTC. This codes for CASSLEGGDYEQYV.

This chain links TRBV7-9 with TRBJ2-5; 9 positions agree with TRBD1. This CDR3 is 15 amino acids long. Losses at the gene ends were 2 bases for V and 4 bases for J; bases not matched to a gene: 5. Germline CDR1 and CDR2: SEHNR and FQNEAQ (reference sequence). The CDR3 sequence is CASSLTGGLRETQYF. The CDR3 DNA sequence: TGTGCCAGCAGCTTAACAGGGGGCTTGCGAGAGACCCAGTACTTC.

The chain combines TRBV19 with TRBJ1-6; perhaps TRBD1 as D (5 bases). Trimming removed 4 bases from V and 8 bases from J, with 12 bases in between. This CDR3 comprises 14 residues. Germline V lookup: CDR1 LNHDA, CDR2 SQIVND (reference sequence). The chain's CDR3 is CASSKKPGYSPLHF. CDR3 coding DNA: TGTGCCAGTAGTAAAAAACCAGGGTATTCACCCCTCCACTTT.

The CDR3: CASRQLPGFNNEQFF. The CDR3 nucleotides are TGTGCCAGCAGACAGCTTCCGGGATTTAACAATGAGCAGTTCTTC. The genes are TRBV28 and TRBJ2-1; maybe TRBD2 (5 bases). Trimming cost V 6 bases and J 5 bases, with 17 bases left between them. The CDR3 is 15 residues long. Germline V gene data show CDR1 as MDHEN and CDR2 as SYDVKM. Together with reference TRBV28 and TRBJ2-1, the CDR3 gives the full variable domain: DVKVTQSSRYLVKRTGEKVFLECVQDMDHENMFWYRQDPGLGLRLIYFSYDVKMKEKGDIPEGYSVSREKKERFSLILESASTNQTSMYLCASRQLPGFNNEQFFGPGTRLTVL.

A remark on this clonotype: One end of the junction fails to match germline, which may point to a read error. The rearrangement links TRBV19 to TRBJ2-3; TRBD2 matches 13 bases. Per the germline V gene, CDR1 is LNHDA and CDR2 is SQIVND (reference sequence). The CDR3 is 16 residues long. DNA for the CDR3: TGTGCCAGTAGTATCGGGACTAGCGGGGCTTCAGATGCGCAGTATTTT. Translation: CASSIGTSGASDAQYF.

This clonotype was counted only a few times. The chain couples TRBV6-6 to TRBJ1-1; a weak D match, TRBD1 (5 bases). CDR3 size: 16 residues. V lost 6 bases and J 3 bases, leaving 20 bases between the germline ends. Germline lookup yields CDR1 MNHNY and CDR2 SVGAGI (reference sequence). CDR3: CASRGDGRYLDTEAFF. The DNA of the CDR3 is TGTGCCAGCAGGGGGGATGGCAGGTACCTTGACACTGAAGCTTTCTTT.

This CDR3 reads CAISGEGRETQYF. CDR3 coding DNA: TGTGCCATCAGTGGTGAGGGGCGAGAGACCCAGTACTTC. The chain uses TRBV10-3 and TRBJ2-5; D may correspond to TRBD1 or TRBD2 (5 bases each). The V end was cut by 4 bases, the J end by 4 bases, with 10 bases between. Looked up from germline, CDR1 is ENHRY and CDR2 is SYGVKD. The CDR3 has 13 amino acids.

The chain couples TRBV12-3 or TRBV12-4 to TRBJ2-7, with a weak D call TRBD1 (6 bases). The ends were cut back, 5 bases at V and 9 bases at J, with 17 bases in the middle. The CDR3 is 13 amino acids. DNA for the CDR3: TGTGCCAGCAGTACAGGGATATACGAGCGGCAGTACTTC. Residues: CASSTGIYERQYF.

The rearrangement joins TRBV27 to TRBJ1-6; D possibly corresponds to TRBD1 (5 bases). This CDR3 has 14 residues. Germline lookup yields CDR1 MNHEY and CDR2 SMNVEV (reference sequence). Trimming removed 6 bases at V and 1 base at J, with 7 bases between. This chain's CDR3 is CASRWGSYNSPLHF. The CDR3 DNA follows: TGTGCCAGCAGGTGGGGGTCCTATAATTCACCCCTCCACTTT.